This is a list of T cell receptor beta chains from one sample in a study of T cell responses to AZD1222 COVID-19 vaccine. Data came from immunoSEQ multiplex PCR; TCRdb stores just in-frame clones and leaves some out. This sample carries about 110,000 clones, 84% of them seen once, and the ten largest clones take 9.4%. The sample consisted of peripheral blood, taken on day 0 of AZD1222 vaccination. The receptors come from an adult in good health. CDR3s include the opening cysteine and the closing phenylalanine or tryptophan. The D gene is left open where the match is weak. Not every row has a clone size; where given, it reads once, few, many or a size class.

j_call v_call clone_size d_call cdr3_aa cdr3_nt
TRBJ1-1 TRBV2 - - CASRRAWGSTEAFF TGTGCCAGCAGGAGAGCCTGGGGTAGCACTGAAGCTTTCTTT
TRBJ2-7 TRBV6-6 - TRBD1 CASSYHGTGINEQYF TGTGCCAGCAGTTATCACGGGACAGGGATCAACGAGCAGTACTTC
TRBJ1-1 TRBV5-6 - TRBD1 CASSKPGQGNTEAFF TGTGCCAGCAGCAAACCGGGACAGGGGAACACTGAAGCTTTCTTT
TRBJ2-1 TRBV18 - - CASSPRTLSSYNEQFF TGTGCCAGCTCACCCCGGACCCTGAGCTCCTACAATGAGCAGTTCTTC
TRBJ2-7 TRBV9 - - CASSASGAEKQYF TGTGCCAGCAGCGCCTCCGGGGCAGAAAAGCAGTACTTC
TRBJ2-7 TRBV5-8 - - CASSLNRVSEQYF TGTGCCAGCAGCTTGAACAGGGTGAGCGAGCAGTACTTC
TRBJ2-4 TRBV5-1 - TRBD2 CASSLVLAGAKNIQYF TGCGCCAGCAGCTTGGTTCTAGCGGGGGCCAAAAACATTCAGTACTTC
TRBJ2-7 TRBV7-8 - - CASSLASGTKYEQYF TGTGCCAGCAGCTTAGCTTCCGGGACAAAGTACGAGCAGTACTTC
TRBJ1-4 TRBV28 - - CASSLVPATNEKLFF TGTGCCAGCAGTTTAGTACCTGCAACTAATGAAAAACTGTTTTTT
TRBJ1-5 TRBV5-6 - TRBD1 CASSLMTGELNQPQHF TGTGCCAGCAGCTTGATGACAGGGGAACTCAATCAGCCCCAGCATTTT
TRBJ1-6 TRBV5-1 once TRBD1 CASSSGQGNSPLHF TGCGCCAGCAGCTCGGGACAGGGAAATTCACCCCTCCACTTT
TRBJ2-7 TRBV28 - - CASSTSPPYEQYF TGTGCCAGCAGTACCAGCCCCCCCTACGAGCAGTACTTC
TRBJ1-2 TRBV7-9 - - CASSLTDNYGYTF TGTGCCAGCAGCCTGACAGATAACTATGGCTACACCTTC
TRBJ2-7 TRBV5-4 - TRBD2 CASSSAGTSSHEQYF TGTGCCAGCAGCTCTGCCGGGACTAGTTCCCACGAGCAGTACTTC
TRBJ1-4 TRBV5-1 - - CASSPGGYEKLFF TGCGCCAGCAGCCCGGGGGGGTATGAAAAACTGTTTTTT
TRBJ2-2 TRBV27 - - CASSLSQGRVTGELFF TGTGCCAGCAGTTTATCGCAGGGGAGGGTCACCGGGGAGCTGTTTTTT
TRBJ2-5 TRBV3-1/TRBV3-2 - - CASSQDAGSKRPQYF TGTGCCAGCAGCCAAGATGCCGGCAGCAAGAGACCCCAGTACTTC
TRBJ1-4 TRBV28 - - CASTPAESYNEKLFF TGTGCCAGCACTCCTGCCGAATCTTATAATGAAAAACTGTTTTTT
TRBJ1-5 TRBV2 - TRBD1 CASSVRSGTGNQPQHF TGTGCCAGCAGTGTTCGTTCCGGGACAGGGAATCAGCCCCAGCATTTT
TRBJ1-4 TRBV18 - - CASSPSPAEKLFF TGTGCCAGCTCACCAAGTCCGGCTGAAAAACTGTTTTTT
TRBJ2-7 TRBV11-3 - - CASSFDRHDEQYF TGTGCCAGCAGCTTCGACAGGCACGACGAGCAGTACTTC
TRBJ2-5 TRBV5-1 - TRBD1 CASGAGGVETQYF TGCGCCAGCGGTGCAGGGGGAGTAGAGACCCAGTACTTC
TRBJ2-1 TRBV7-9 - TRBD2 CASSPHSGGLDNEQFF TGTGCCAGCAGCCCACATAGCGGGGGACTTGACAATGAGCAGTTCTTC
TRBJ2-2 TRBV11-2 - - CASSSQGHSNTGELFF TGTGCCAGCAGCTCCCAGGGGCACTCGAACACCGGGGAGCTGTTTTTT
TRBJ2-7 TRBV7-9 - - CASSSPRGQSLSYEQYF TGTGCCAGCAGCTCGCCCCGGGGACAAAGCCTCTCCTACGAGCAGTACTTC
TRBJ2-1 TRBV5-1 - - CASSLPDSYNEQFF TGCGCCAGCAGCTTACCAGACTCCTACAATGAGCAGTTCTTC
TRBJ1-3 TRBV19 - - CASREDSGNTIYF TGTGCCAGTAGGGAAGACTCTGGAAACACCATATATTTT
TRBJ2-7 TRBV3-1/TRBV3-2 - TRBD1 CASSQRGQHEQYF TGTGCCAGCAGCCAAAGGGGGCAACACGAGCAGTACTTC
TRBJ1-4 TRBV18 once - CASSQPPGVATNEKLFF TGTGCCAGCTCACAGCCACCAGGGGTTGCAACTAATGAAAAACTGTTTTTT
TRBJ1-4 TRBV5-3 - - CARSLHQNLAGKEKLFF TGTGCCAGAAGCTTGCACCAAAACCTGGCAGGTAAGGAAAAACTGTTTTTT
TRBJ2-1 TRBV6-2/TRBV6-3 few TRBD2 CASSPTGTSGRRGYNEQFF TGTGCCAGCAGCCCGACCGGGACTAGCGGGAGAAGGGGGTACAATGAGCAGTTCTTC
TRBJ2-3 TRBV28 - TRBD2 CASSLAGGRASDTQYF TGTGCCAGCAGTTTGGCCGGCGGGAGGGCCTCTGATACGCAGTATTTT
TRBJ1-1 TRBV7-2 few TRBD1 CASSLGPDRGTEAFF TGTGCCAGCAGCTTAGGTCCCGACAGGGGCACTGAAGCTTTCTTT
TRBJ2-1 TRBV9 - - CASTLGGDYNEQFF TGTGCCAGCACCTTGGGGGGCGATTACAATGAGCAGTTCTTC
TRBJ1-5 TRBV28 - TRBD1 CASSTTGTGGFNQPQHF TGTGCCAGCAGTACAACCGGGACAGGGGGATTCAATCAGCCCCAGCATTTT
TRBJ2-3 TRBV6-4 - - CASSGQRGDTQYF TGTGCCAGCAGCGGACAGCGGGGAGATACGCAGTATTTT
TRBJ1-3 TRBV12-3/TRBV12-4 - - CASSFGRNTIYF TGTGCCAGCAGTTTTGGTCGAAACACCATATATTTT
TRBJ2-1 TRBV4-3 few TRBD1 CASSQASGTAINEQFF TGCGCCAGCAGCCAGGCATCCGGGACAGCAATAAATGAGCAGTTCTTC
TRBJ2-7 TRBV24-1 few - CATRDNYEQYF TGTGCCACCCGGGACAACTACGAGCAGTACTTC
TRBJ2-7 TRBV6-5 once TRBD2 CASEGGRAPYYEQYF TGTGCCAGTGAGGGCGGGAGGGCGCCGTACTACGAGCAGTACTTC
TRBJ1-3 TRBV5-1 - - CASSTDPPGTGNTIYF TGCGCCAGCAGCACGGACCCTCCGGGGACGGGAAACACCATATATTTT
TRBJ2-7 TRBV6-5 - TRBD1 CASRKDRGPYEQYF TGTGCCAGCAGAAAGGACAGGGGGCCGTACGAGCAGTACTTC
TRBJ1-2 TRBV6-6 - - CASTAAGRSDYGYTF TGTGCCAGCACAGCGGCAGGGCGGTCTGACTATGGCTACACCTTC
TRBJ2-7 TRBV10-3 - TRBD2 CASLAGSSYEQYF TGTGCCAGTCTAGCGGGGAGCTCCTACGAGCAGTACTTC
TRBJ2-1 TRBV28 - TRBD1 CASRPGTGGGEQFF TGTGCCAGCAGGCCAGGAACAGGGGGCGGTGAGCAGTTCTTC
TRBJ1-2 TRBV6-5 - - CASSYEEAYGYTF TGTGCCAGCAGTTATGAGGAAGCCTATGGCTACACCTTC
TRBJ2-7 TRBV19 few TRBD2 CASTRGVSYEQYF TGTGCCAGTACCCGGGGGGTATCCTACGAGCAGTACTTC
TRBJ1-1 TRBV19 - - CASSISSVNTEAFF TGTGCCAGTAGTATATCCAGTGTGAACACTGAAGCTTTCTTT
TRBJ1-1 TRBV6-6 - - CASSSSTVNTEAFF TGTGCCAGCAGTTCCTCAACCGTCAACACTGAAGCTTTCTTT
TRBJ1-3 TRBV29-1 - - CSAGGWFGNTIYF TGCAGCGCCGGCGGATGGTTTGGAAACACCATATATTTT
TRBJ2-5 TRBV9 few - CASSVSGHRGETQYF TGTGCCAGCAGCGTCTCGGGACACCGAGGAGAGACCCAGTACTTC
TRBJ1-2 TRBV5-6 - TRBD1 CASSREGQNYGYTF TGTGCCAGCAGCAGGGAGGGACAGAACTATGGCTACACCTTC
TRBJ2-3 TRBV18 - - CASSPSHGTDTQYF TGTGCCAGCTCACCGTCCCATGGCACAGATACGCAGTATTTT
TRBJ2-2 TRBV7-9 - - CASSLAGSTGELFF TGTGCCAGCAGCTTAGCGGGGAGCACCGGGGAGCTGTTTTTT
TRBJ1-5 TRBV7-2 - TRBD1 CASSSGQSNQPQHF TGTGCCAGCAGCTCGGGACAGTCAAATCAGCCCCAGCATTTT
TRBJ2-3 TRBV5-4 - - CASRQNTDTQYF TGTGCCAGCAGACAAAATACAGATACGCAGTATTTT
TRBJ2-3 TRBV29-1 - - CSVTTAPISDTQYF TGCAGCGTAACGACAGCTCCGATCTCAGATACGCAGTATTTT